This T cell receptor beta chain came from a study of cytomegalovirus exposure and HLA in healthy donors. Study results and limitations: A reported reduction in N-insertions relative to the roughly 670-donor mean was seen in an Asian-associated ancestry cluster in a later analysis. In a later analysis, at a false discovery rate of 0.05, 15,000 to 20,000 TCR beta sequences matched HLA alleles.

A remark on this clone: Its antigen is not identified.

Amplification used 60 Vbeta primers and 13 Jbeta primers. Using immunoSEQ multiplex PCR, the repertoire was profiled, and TCRdb retains in-frame clones only, with some absent. The sample contains some 190,000 clones, 86% of which appear only once. The germline gives CDR1 SNHLY, CDR2 FYNNEI. This CDR3 comprises 15 residues. Trimming took 1 base from V and 5 from J; bases not matched to a gene: 4. The TCR originated in a woman aged 25-40 years in good health and CMV-seronegative. The J gene is TRBJ2-5, the V gene TRBV2; 10 bases are a match to TRBD2. Input material: PBMCs. The CDR3 spells CASSEVAGGGETQYF. The CDR3 DNA reads as TGTGCCAGCAGTGAAGTAGCGGGGGGCGGTGAGACCCAGTACTTC. The entire variable domain, with the rest obtained from reference TRBV2 and TRBJ2-5, is as follows: EPEVTQTPSHQVTQMGQEVILRCVPISNHLYFYWYRQILGQKVEFLVSFYNNEISEKSEIFDDQFSVERPDGSNFTLKIRSTKLEDSAMYFCASSEVAGGGETQYFGPGTRLLVL.